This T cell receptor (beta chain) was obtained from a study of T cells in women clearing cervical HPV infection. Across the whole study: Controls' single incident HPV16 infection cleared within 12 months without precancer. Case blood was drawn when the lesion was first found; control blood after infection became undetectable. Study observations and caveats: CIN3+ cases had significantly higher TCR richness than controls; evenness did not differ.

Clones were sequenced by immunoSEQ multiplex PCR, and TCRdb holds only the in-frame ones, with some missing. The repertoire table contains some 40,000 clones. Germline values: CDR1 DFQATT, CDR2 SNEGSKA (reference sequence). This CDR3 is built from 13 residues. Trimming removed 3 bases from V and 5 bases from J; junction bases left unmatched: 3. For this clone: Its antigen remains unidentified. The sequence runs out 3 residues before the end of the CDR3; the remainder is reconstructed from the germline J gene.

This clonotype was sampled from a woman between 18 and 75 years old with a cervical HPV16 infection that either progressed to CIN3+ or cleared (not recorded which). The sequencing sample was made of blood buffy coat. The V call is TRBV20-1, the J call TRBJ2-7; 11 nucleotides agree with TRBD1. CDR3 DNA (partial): TGCAGTGCTAGGGGGACAGGGGGTAACGAG. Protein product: CSARGTGGNE. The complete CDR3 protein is CSARGTGGNEQYF.